This TCR beta chain emerged from a study of regulatory T cells in long-lasting Graves disease. The study's findings and limits: Those with persistent Graves' had less TCR diversity than newly diagnosed patients. The study found persistent patients shared more public clonotypes (roughly 3,000) than new patients (approximately 870).

Sequencing libraries for TCR beta were prepared with iRepertoire HTBI primers and Arm-PCR of CDR3 regions. From the multiplex PCR reads, TCRdb called clonotypes with MiXCR, one entry per CDR3 protein. The sample lists 620,000 or so distinct CDR3 sequences, around 15% occurring once. Remarks on this clonotype: Its target is unknown. A much larger clone is a single base away; this may be a read error.

The time point: newly diagnosed GD, antithyroid drugs for less than 3 months. The TCR library used RNA extracted from PBMCs. Nine milliliters of peripheral blood were taken and placed in EDTA tubes. The germline V gene has CDR1 SGHAT and CDR2 FQNNGV. This CDR3 is built from 15 residues. This sample also belongs to another study, concerning T cells in Graves' hyperthyroidism and ophthalmopathy. From that paper: The HTBI primer set served for first-round RT-PCR of the TCR CDR3.

This chain links TRBV11-2 with TRBJ2-2, with TRBD1 identical over 10 bases. The sequence derives from a woman younger than 45 with Graves disease. This specimen was peripheral blood mononuclear cells (PBMCs), taken at new diagnosis, from a patient treated with antithyroid drugs. Here the CDR3 DNA reads TGTGCCGGCAGAGCCGGGACAGGGGCCTCCGGGGAGCTGTTTTTT. Protein sequence: CAGRAGTGASGELFF.